This TCR beta chain was observed in a study of T cell responses to AZD1222 COVID-19 vaccine. Study observations and caveats: Donors were largely white British and mainly female; clonal diversity was possibly underestimated.

Of note for this clone: Its antigen is currently unknown.

Clones were read by immunoSEQ multiplex PCR, and TCRdb kept only the in-frame ones, dropping some. The sample has around 130,000 clones, roughly 86% seen once; the top ten hold approximately 12%. Sequenced material: peripheral blood, taken on day 0 of AZD1222 vaccination. This TCR was sampled from an adult in good health.

The CDR3 DNA sequence: TGTGCCAGCAGCCACGGGACAGGGACAAATCAGCCCCAGCATTTT. Amino acid sequence: CASSHGTGTNQPQHF. The gene calls are TRBV3-1 (or the pseudogene TRBV3-2) and TRBJ1-5; 9 bases agree with TRBD1. CDR3 length equals 15 residues. Germline V gene data show CDR1 as LGHDT and CDR2 as YNNKEL (reference sequence). Trimming removed 3 bases from V and 4 bases from J; junction bases left unmatched: 4.